The next 8 T cell receptor beta chains were all read from a single sample in a study of cytotoxic CD8 clonotypes in ibrutinib-treated CLL. Using immunoSEQ multiplex PCR, the repertoire was profiled, and TCRdb retains in-frame clones only, with some absent. Here the sample spans under 200,000 clones, about four fifths being singletons. The source was PBMCs, collected after 24 months of ibrutinib treatment. The receptors here all came from a human donor with chronic lymphocytic leukemia.

The chain employs TRBV30 and TRBJ1-4; D gene uncertain. CDR3 length: 13 residues. The V gene lost 0 bases and the J gene lost 7 bases, with 9 bases spanning the gap. Germline loops: CDR1 GTSNPN, CDR2 SVGIG (reference sequence). Written as DNA, the CDR3 is TGTGCCTGGAGTGTACTAGTAGGTGAAAAACTGTTTTTT. This codes for CAWSVLVGEKLFF.

V and J are TRBV6-5 and TRBJ2-7; 10 bases fit TRBD1. The V gene's germline CDR1 is MNHEY and CDR2 SVGAGI. There are 13 residues in the CDR3. The V segment lost 10 bases and the J segment 4 bases; nucleotides outside the gene matches: 7. The CDR3 DNA sequence: TGTGCCACTTCCAGGGGACAGGGGTACGAGCAGTACTTC. It translates to CATSRGQGYEQYF.

The rearrangement links TRBV6-5 to TRBJ1-6; a possible D gene is TRBD1 (5 bases). This CDR3 region has 14 residues. Trimming cost V 6 bases and J 8 bases, with 14 bases left between them. Germline lookup yields CDR1 MNHEY and CDR2 SVGAGI. The CDR3 bases are TGTGCCAGCAGGTGGCAGGGTTTAGATTCACCCCTCCACTTT. Its protein is CASRWQGLDSPLHF.

Of note for this clone: Germline is not matched at one junction end, which may reflect a read error. CDR3 coding DNA: TGTGCCAGCAGGCGGACAGCCTCTAATGAAAACCTGTTTTTT. This encodes CASRRTASNENLFF. The V gene is TRBV6-1, the J gene TRBJ1-4, with a weak D call TRBD1 (6 bases). Germline V gene data show CDR1 as MNHNS and CDR2 as SASEGT. CDR3 length: 14 residues.

A single count supports this clone. The rearrangement joins TRBV5-5 to TRBJ2-1; D remains unclear. V lost 1 base and J 9 bases, leaving 14 bases between the germline ends. The CDR3 covers 14 residues. Germline values: CDR1 SGHKS, CDR2 YYEKEE (reference sequence). The CDR3 protein is CASSLSIGVAEQFF. Written as DNA, the CDR3 is TGTGCCAGCAGCTTGTCCATTGGGGTGGCTGAGCAGTTCTTC.

This chain joins TRBV5-4 and TRBJ2-2; D might be TRBD2 (6 bases). Germline V gene sequence: CDR1 SGHNT, CDR2 YYREEE (reference sequence). The CDR3 spans 17 residues. Trimming stripped 1 base from V and 5 bases from J, with 18 bases between. As DNA, the CDR3 is TGTGCCAGCAGCTTGACTAGCTCGGCGGTAGGGACCGGGGAGCTGTTTTTT. Its protein product is CASSLTSSAVGTGELFF.

The V gene is TRBV5-4, the J gene TRBJ2-6; possibly TRBD1 for D (5 bases). V gave up 4 bases and J gave up 4 bases, with 12 bases separating them. Germline V gives CDR1 SGHNT, CDR2 YYREEE (reference sequence). CDR3 length: 15 residues. The CDR3 sequence is CASSDRRTGANVLTF. The CDR3 coding sequence is TGTGCCAGCAGCGATCGACGGACAGGGGCCAACGTCCTGACTTTC. The whole variable domain, remainder taken from reference TRBV5-4 and TRBJ2-6, is ETGVTQSPTHLIKTRGQQVTLRCSSQSGHNTVSWYQQALGQGPQFIFQYYREEENGRGNFPPRFSGLQFPNYSSELNVNALELDDSALYLCASSDRRTGANVLTFGAGSRLTVL.

CDR3 DNA sequence: TGTGCCAGCACGAGACAGACGAACACTGAAGCTTTCTTT. This codes for CASTRQTNTEAFF. This chain uses TRBV6-5 with TRBJ1-1; tentative D call: TRBD1 (5 bases). The CDR3 covers 13 residues. The V gene's germline CDR1 is MNHEY and CDR2 SVGAGI. V lost 7 bases and J lost 1, with 10 bases in between.